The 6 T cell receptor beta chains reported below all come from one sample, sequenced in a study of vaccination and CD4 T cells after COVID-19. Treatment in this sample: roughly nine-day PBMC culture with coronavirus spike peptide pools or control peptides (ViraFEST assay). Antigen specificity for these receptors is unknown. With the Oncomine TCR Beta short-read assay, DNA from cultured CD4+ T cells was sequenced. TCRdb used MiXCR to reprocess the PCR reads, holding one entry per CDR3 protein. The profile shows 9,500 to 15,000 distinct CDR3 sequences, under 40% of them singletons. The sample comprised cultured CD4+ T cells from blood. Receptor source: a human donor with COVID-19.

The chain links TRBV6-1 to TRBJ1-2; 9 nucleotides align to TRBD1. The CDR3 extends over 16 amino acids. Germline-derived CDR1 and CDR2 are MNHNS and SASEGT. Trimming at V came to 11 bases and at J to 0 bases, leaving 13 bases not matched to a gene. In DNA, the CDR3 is TGTGCCGGGGGGGACAGGGAAGGACTAGCTAACTATGGCTACACCTTC. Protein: CAGGDREGLANYGYTF.

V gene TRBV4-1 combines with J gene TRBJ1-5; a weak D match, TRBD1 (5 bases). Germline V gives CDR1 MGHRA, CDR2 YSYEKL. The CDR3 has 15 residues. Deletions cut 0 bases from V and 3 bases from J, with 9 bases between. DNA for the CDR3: TGCGCCAGCAGCCAAGATCGACAGTTCAATCAGCCCCAGCATTTT. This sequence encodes CASSQDRQFNQPQHF.

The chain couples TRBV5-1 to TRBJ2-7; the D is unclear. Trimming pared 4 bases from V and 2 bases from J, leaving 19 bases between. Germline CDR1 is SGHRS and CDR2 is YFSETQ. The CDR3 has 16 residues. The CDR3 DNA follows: TGCGCCAGCAGCCCGGACGGCAGCCAGTCCCCCTACGAGCAGTACTTC. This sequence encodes CASSPDGSQSPYEQYF.

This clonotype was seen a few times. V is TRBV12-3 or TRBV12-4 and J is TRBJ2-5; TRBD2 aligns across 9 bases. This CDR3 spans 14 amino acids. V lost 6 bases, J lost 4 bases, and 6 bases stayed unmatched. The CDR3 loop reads CASRIAGVRETQYF. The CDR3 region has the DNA TGTGCCAGCAGAATAGCGGGAGTACGAGAGACCCAGTACTTC.

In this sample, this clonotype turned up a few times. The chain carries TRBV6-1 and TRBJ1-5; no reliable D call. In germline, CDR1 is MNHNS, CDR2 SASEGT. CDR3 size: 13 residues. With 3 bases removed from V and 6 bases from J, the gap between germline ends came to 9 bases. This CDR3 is CASSDQDGQPQHF. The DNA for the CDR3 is TGTGCCAGCAGTGATCAGGACGGTCAGCCCCAGCATTTT.

The CDR3 protein is CASSPSGQATYEQYF. The CDR3 DNA reads as TGTGCCAGCTCACCCTCAGGACAGGCCACCTACGAGCAGTACTTC. The chain joins TRBV18 to TRBJ2-7; 7 nucleotides match TRBD1. The CDR3 runs to 15 residues. V was pared by 3 bases and J by 2 bases, with 7 bases of the junction left unmatched. Germline V gene sequence: CDR1 KGHSH, CDR2 LQKENI.